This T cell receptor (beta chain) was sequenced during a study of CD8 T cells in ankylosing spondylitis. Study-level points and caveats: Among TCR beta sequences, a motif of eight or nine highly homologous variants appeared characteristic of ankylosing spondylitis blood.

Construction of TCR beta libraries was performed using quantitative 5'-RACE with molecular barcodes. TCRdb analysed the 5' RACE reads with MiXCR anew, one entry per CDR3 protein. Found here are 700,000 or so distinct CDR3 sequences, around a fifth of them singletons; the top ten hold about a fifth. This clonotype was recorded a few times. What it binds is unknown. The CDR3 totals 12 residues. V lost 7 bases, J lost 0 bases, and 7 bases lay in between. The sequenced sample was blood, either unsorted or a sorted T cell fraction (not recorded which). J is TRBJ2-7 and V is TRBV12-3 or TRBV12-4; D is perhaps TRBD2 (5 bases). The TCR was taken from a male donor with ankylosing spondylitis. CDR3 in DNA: TGTGCCAGCAAGGCGGGCTCCTACGAGCAGTACTTC. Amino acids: CASKAGSYEQYF.